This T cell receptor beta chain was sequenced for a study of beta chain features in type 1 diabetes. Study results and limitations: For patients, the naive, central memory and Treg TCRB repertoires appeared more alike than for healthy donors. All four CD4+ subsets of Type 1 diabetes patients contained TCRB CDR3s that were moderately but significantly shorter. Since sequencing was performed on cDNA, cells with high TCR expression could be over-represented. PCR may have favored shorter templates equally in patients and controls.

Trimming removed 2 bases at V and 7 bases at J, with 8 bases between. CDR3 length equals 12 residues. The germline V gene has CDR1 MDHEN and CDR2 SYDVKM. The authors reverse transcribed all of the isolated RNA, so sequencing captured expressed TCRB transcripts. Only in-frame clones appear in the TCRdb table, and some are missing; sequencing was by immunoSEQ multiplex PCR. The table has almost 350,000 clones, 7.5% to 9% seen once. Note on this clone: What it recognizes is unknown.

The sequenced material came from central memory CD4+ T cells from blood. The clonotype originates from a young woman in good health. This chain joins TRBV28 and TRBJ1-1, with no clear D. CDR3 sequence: CASSLPRVEAFF. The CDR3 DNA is TGTGCCAGCAGTTTACCCCGAGTTGAAGCTTTCTTT. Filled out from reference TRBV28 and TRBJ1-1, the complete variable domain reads DVKVTQSSRYLVKRTGEKVFLECVQDMDHENMFWYRQDPGLGLRLIYFSYDVKMKEKGDIPEGYSVSREKKERFSLILESASTNQTSMYLCASSLPRVEAFFGQGTRLTVV.